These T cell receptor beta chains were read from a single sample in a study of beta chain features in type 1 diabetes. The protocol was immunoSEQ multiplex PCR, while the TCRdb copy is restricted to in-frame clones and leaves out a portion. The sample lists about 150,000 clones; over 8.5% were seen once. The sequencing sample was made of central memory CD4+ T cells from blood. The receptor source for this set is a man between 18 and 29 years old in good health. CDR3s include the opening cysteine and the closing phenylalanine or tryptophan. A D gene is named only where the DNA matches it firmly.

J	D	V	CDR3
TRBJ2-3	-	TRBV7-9	CASSLGAAVITDTQYF
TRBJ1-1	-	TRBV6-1	CASRNTEAFF
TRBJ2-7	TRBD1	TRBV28	CASTPDRVYEQYF
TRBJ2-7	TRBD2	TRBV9	CASSADGTTRYEQYF
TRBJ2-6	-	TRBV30	CASLGGYSGANVLTF
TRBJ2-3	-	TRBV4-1	CASSQDGGTDTQYF
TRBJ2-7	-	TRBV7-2	CASSVSYEQYF
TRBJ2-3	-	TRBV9	CASSETTDTQYF
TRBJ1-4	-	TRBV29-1	CSVATNEKLFF
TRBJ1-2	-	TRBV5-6	CASSFGQAYGYTF
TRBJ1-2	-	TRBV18	CASSPAGTQGGYTF
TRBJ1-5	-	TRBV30	CAWRGHRDCNQPQHF
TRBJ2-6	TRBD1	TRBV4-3	CASSPGQTSGANVLTF
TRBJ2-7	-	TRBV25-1	CASSDGQNTYEQYF
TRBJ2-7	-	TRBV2	CASSERRRQYF
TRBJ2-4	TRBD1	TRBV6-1	CASSQDRAKNIQYF
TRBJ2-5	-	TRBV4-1	CASSLASAQETQYF
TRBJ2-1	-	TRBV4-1	CASSQETYNEQFF
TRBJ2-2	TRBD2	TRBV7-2	CASSLLGLANTGELFF
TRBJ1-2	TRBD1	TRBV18	CASSLDRENYGYTF
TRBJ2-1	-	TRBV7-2	CASSLVNEQFF
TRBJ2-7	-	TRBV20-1	CSARRQYEQYF
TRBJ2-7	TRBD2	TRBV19	CASRGGRAYEQYF
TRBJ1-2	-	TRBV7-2	CASSPRTGNYGYTF
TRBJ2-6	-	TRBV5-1	CASSLQGSGANVLTF
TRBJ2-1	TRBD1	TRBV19	CASSRGTVTYNEQFF
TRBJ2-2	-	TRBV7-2	CASTRYHGYGELFF
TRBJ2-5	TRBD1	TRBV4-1	CASSQDGTGHETQYF
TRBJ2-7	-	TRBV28	CASFPGRSYEQYF
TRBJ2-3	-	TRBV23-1	CASRPPVPITDTQYF
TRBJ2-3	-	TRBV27	CASSLGAGFRDTQYF
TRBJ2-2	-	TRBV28	CASPGRNTGELFF
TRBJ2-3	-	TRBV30	CAWSPGVGTDTQYF
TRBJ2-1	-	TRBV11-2	CASSRAQVYNEQFF
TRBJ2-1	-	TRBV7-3	CASSLISDNEQFF
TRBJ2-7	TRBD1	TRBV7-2	CASSSRQGRIGEQYF
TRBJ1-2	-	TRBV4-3	CASSQDSARGYTF
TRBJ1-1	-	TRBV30	CAWRGREQGFTEAFF
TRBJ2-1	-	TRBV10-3	CASSATHNEQFF
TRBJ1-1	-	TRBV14	CASSWGGEAFF